This entry lists 17 T cell receptor beta chains sequenced from one sample in a study of T cell responses to AZD1222 COVID-19 vaccine. Using immunoSEQ multiplex PCR, the repertoire was profiled, and TCRdb retains in-frame clones only, with some absent. The sample includes 150,000 to 200,000 clones, 90% to 95% seen only once; the top ten take approximately 0.97%. The sample consisted of peripheral blood, taken on day 0 of AZD1222 vaccination. These receptors originate from an adult in good health.

The chain has TRBV7-2 and TRBJ2-1, with D hard to call. Looked up from germline, CDR1 is SGHTA and CDR2 is FQGNSA. The CDR3 is made up of 14 amino acids. V gave up 7 bases and J gave up 5 bases, with 15 bases separating them. The CDR3 loop reads CASTSPWPHNEQFF. DNA for the CDR3: TGTGCCAGCACCTCCCCTTGGCCCCACAATGAGCAGTTCTTC.

This chain connects TRBV10-3 to TRBJ1-1, with a possible D match to TRBD1 (5 bases). The CDR3 spans 14 residues. Germline V gene data show CDR1 as ENHRY and CDR2 as SYGVKD. V was pared by 3 bases and J by 1 base, with 9 bases between. In DNA, the CDR3 is TGTGCCATCAGTGAAGTTGGGGGGAACACTGAAGCTTTCTTT. It yields the protein CAISEVGGNTEAFF.

The chain employs TRBV3-1 (or the pseudogene TRBV3-2) and TRBJ1-1; tentatively, D is TRBD1 (6 bases). This CDR3 is built from 14 residues. V dropped 4 bases and J dropped 1 base, with 10 bases sitting between them. The germline CDR1 and CDR2 sequences are LGHDT and YNNKEL (reference sequence). The CDR3 loop is CASSRSGQNTEAFF. The CDR3, as DNA: TGTGCCAGCAGCCGATCGGGACAGAACACTGAAGCTTTCTTT.

The chain recombines TRBV5-1 with TRBJ2-1, with 8 nucleotides matching TRBD1. In germline, CDR1 is SGHRS, CDR2 YFSETQ. V lost 4 bases, J lost 1 base, and 4 bases stayed unmatched. The CDR3 runs to 15 residues. DNA for the CDR3: TGCGCCAGCAGCCCAGGGGGCACGTCCTACAATGAGCAGTTCTTC. Translation gives CASSPGGTSYNEQFF.

The chain joins TRBV25-1 to TRBJ2-2; 12 bases align to TRBD2. V lost 8 bases, J lost 3 bases, and 4 bases stayed unmatched. The CDR3 runs 15 residues. CDR1 MGHDK and CDR2 SYGVNS come from the germline V gene. For the CDR3, the DNA is TGTGCCAGCCATTCTAGCGGGGGGGACACCGGGGAGCTGTTTTTT. Translated, it gives CASHSSGGDTGELFF.

V and J are TRBV11-2 and TRBJ1-6, with D hard to call. The CDR3 covers 13 residues. Germline loops: CDR1 SGHAT, CDR2 FQNNGV. The V gene lost 2 bases and the J gene lost 6 bases, with 5 bases spanning the gap. The CDR3 protein is CASSLFSNSPLHF. The DNA for the CDR3 is TGTGCCAGCAGCTTATTTAGTAATTCACCCCTCCACTTT.

The chain is built from TRBV4-2 and TRBJ1-2; D not certain. Looked up from germline, CDR1 is LGHNA and CDR2 is YNFKEQ. Trimming removed 4 bases at V and 4 bases at J, with 7 bases between. CDR3 length equals 12 residues. The DNA of the CDR3 is TGTGCCAGCAGCCTCGGACCCTATGGCTACACCTTC. Translating gives CASSLGPYGYTF.

The genes are TRBV12-3 or TRBV12-4 and TRBJ1-6; the D gene is possibly TRBD1 (5 bases). This CDR3 has 12 amino acids. With 4 bases removed from V and 10 bases from J, the gap between germline ends came to 8 bases. The CDR3 nucleotides are TGTGCCAGCAGTTGGGCAGGGTCACCCCTCCACTTT. It translates to CASSWAGSPLHF.

The chain joins TRBV3-1 (or the pseudogene TRBV3-2) to TRBJ1-5; D remains ambiguous. The CDR3 covers 13 residues. Looked up from germline, CDR1 is LGHDT and CDR2 is YNNKEL (reference sequence). Deletions cut 2 bases from V and 3 bases from J, with 5 bases between. The CDR3 region has the DNA TGTGCCAGCAGCCAATTCTACAATCAGCCCCAGCATTTT. Residues: CASSQFYNQPQHF.

The rearrangement uses TRBV19 and TRBJ1-1, with 12 bases matching TRBD1. CDR1 and CDR2 (germline): LNHDA, SQIVND (reference sequence). The ends lost 9 bases at V and 3 bases at J; junction bases unmatched: 14. CDR3 length equals 17 residues. The chain's CDR3 is CASRLGTGGEGYTEAFF. The CDR3 nucleotides are TGTGCCAGCCGGCTGGGGACAGGGGGCGAGGGGTACACTGAAGCTTTCTTT.

V and J are TRBV28 and TRBJ2-3, with D uncertain. V gave up 8 bases and J gave up 4 bases, with 10 bases separating them. Looked up from germline, CDR1 is MDHEN and CDR2 is SYDVKM. The length of the CDR3 is 12 residues. The CDR3 loop is CASLGSPDTQYF. The DNA of the CDR3 is TGTGCCAGCCTGGGGTCCCCAGATACGCAGTATTTT.

The chain recombines TRBV5-4 with TRBJ1-6, with TRBD1 identical over 10 bases. Germline CDR1 is SGHNT and CDR2 is YYREEE (reference sequence). CDR3 length: 14 amino acids. V gave up 5 bases and J gave up 9 bases; unmatched junction bases: 5. The CDR3 reads CASRKTGGRSPLHF. CDR3 bases: TGTGCCAGCAGGAAGACAGGGGGCCGTTCACCCCTCCACTTT.

V usage is TRBV7-9 and J usage is TRBJ2-7, with 8 bases identical to TRBD1. V lost 4 bases and J lost 0; bases outside the gene matches: 5. Germline loops: CDR1 SEHNR, CDR2 FQNEAQ (reference sequence). CDR3 size: 15 residues. CDR3: CASSSGGLISYEQYF. CDR3 nucleotides: TGTGCCAGCAGCTCAGGGGGCCTCATCTCCTACGAGCAGTACTTC.

The CDR3 region has the DNA TGCGCCAGCAGCTTGGTACAGGGGTCGAACACTGAAGCTTTCTTT. It yields the protein CASSLVQGSNTEAFF. This chain joins TRBV5-1 and TRBJ1-1; 7 nucleotides agree with TRBD1. The CDR3 length is 15 residues. Germline CDR1 is SGHRS and CDR2 is YFSETQ. J lost 1 base, V lost 0 bases, and 3 bases had no gene match.

The chain carries TRBV3-1 (or the pseudogene TRBV3-2) and TRBJ1-4; unclear D gene. Germline CDR1 LGHDT, CDR2 YNNKEL (reference sequence). The CDR3 is 17 residues long. The germline V and J ends were trimmed by 2 bases and 11 bases, with 24 bases remaining between them. In DNA form, the CDR3 reads TGTGCCAGCAGCCAATCTTCCGTGGCCACTCGAGGGTGGAAACTGTTTTTT. It codes for CASSQSSVATRGWKLFF.

With respect to this clone: This CDR3 is also generated by other DNA sequences in the sample. The chain employs TRBV5-1 and TRBJ2-3; 9 positions match TRBD2. The CDR3 extends over 15 amino acids. With 0 bases clipped from V and 1 base from J, the junction kept 0 bases outside the gene matches. CDR1 and CDR2 from the germline V gene are SGHRS and YFSETQ. CDR3 coding DNA: TGCGCCAGCAGCTTGGCTAGCGGGGGCACAGATACGCAGTATTTT. Its protein is CASSLASGGTDTQYF.

This sequence joins TRBV20-1 and TRBJ1-1; D gene unclear. Trimming removed 3 bases from V and 2 bases from J, with 7 bases in between. Germline V gene lookup returns CDR1 DFQATT and CDR2 SNEGSKA (reference sequence). The CDR3 is 12 residues long. The DNA for the CDR3 is TGCAGTGCTAGTCCCCTTAACACTGAAGCTTTCTTT. It translates to CSASPLNTEAFF.